This T cell receptor (beta chain) was sequenced for a study of T cells in Graves' hyperthyroidism and ophthalmopathy. Findings and caveats of the study: Ophthalmopathy and stable hyperthyroidism were told apart by a 13 V-J model. Ophthalmopathy was identified by the model a median approximately 6.9 months ahead of onset.

V lost 3 bases to trimming and J lost 3 bases, with 26 bases between them. The CDR3 extends over 20 amino acids. As concerns this clonotype: What it binds is unknown.

Researchers amplified the TCR beta CDR3 regions from RNA transcripts. HTBI primers were the set used in a first-round RT-PCR of the TCR CDR3. TCRdb passed the multiplex PCR reads through MiXCR, listing each CDR3 protein once. The table has hundreds of thousands of distinct CDR3 sequences, 15% to 18% seen once. A lack of ophthalmopathy progression within 18 months defined stable Graves' hyperthyroidism. Patients with uncontrolled infections, other autoimmune diseases, pregnancy or lactation were excluded. The V and J genes are TRBV12-3 or TRBV12-4 and TRBJ1-4; D is ambiguous. The sequencing input was blood. This clonotype was sampled from a woman aged 18-29 years with Graves' hyperthyroidism. The CDR3 sequence is CASSFFLPRKLLPPNEKLFF. The DNA for the CDR3 is TGTGCCAGCAGTTTTTTTTTGCCGAGAAAGCTCCTGCCGCCTAATGAAAAACTGTTTTTT.